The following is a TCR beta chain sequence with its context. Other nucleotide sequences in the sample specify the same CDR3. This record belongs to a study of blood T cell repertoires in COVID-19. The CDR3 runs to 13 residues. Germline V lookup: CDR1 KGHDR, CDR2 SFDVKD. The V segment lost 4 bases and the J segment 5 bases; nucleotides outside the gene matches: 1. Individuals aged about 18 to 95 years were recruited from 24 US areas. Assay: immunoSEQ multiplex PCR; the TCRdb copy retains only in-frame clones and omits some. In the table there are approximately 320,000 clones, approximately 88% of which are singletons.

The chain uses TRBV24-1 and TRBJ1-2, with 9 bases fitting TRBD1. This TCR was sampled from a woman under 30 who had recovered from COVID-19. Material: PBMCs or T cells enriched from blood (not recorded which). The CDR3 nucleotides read TGTGCCACCAGTGACGGACAGGGGTATGGCTACACCTTC. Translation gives CATSDGQGYGYTF.